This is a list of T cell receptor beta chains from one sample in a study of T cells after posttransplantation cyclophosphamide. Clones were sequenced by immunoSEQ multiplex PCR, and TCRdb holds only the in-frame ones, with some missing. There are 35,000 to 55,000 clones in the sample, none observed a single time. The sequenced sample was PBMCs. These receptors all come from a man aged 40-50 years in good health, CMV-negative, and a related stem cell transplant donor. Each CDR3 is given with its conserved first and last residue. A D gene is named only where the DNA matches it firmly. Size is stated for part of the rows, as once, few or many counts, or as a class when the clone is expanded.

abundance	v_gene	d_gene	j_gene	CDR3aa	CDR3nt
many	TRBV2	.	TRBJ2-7	CASQGPTTYEQYF	TGTGCCAGTCAGGGCCCCACCACCTACGAGCAGTACTTC
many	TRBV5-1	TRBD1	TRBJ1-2	CASSLNVDRGTRGYTF	TGCGCCAGCAGCTTGAACGTCGACAGGGGAACGAGAGGCTACACCTTC
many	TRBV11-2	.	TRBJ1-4	CASSLGRGRTNEKLFF	TGTGCCAGCAGCTTAGGGCGCGGCAGGACAAATGAAAAACTGTTTTTT
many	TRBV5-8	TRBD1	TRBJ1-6	CASSLATGGNSPLHF	TGTGCCAGCAGCTTGGCGACAGGGGGAAATTCACCCCTCCACTTT
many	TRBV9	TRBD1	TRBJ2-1	CASSVEGQGVMDEQFF	TGTGCCAGCAGCGTAGAGGGACAGGGGGTCATGGATGAGCAGTTCTTC
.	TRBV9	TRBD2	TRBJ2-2	CASSVVAGLNTGELFF	TGTGCCAGCAGCGTAGTAGCGGGGCTGAACACCGGGGAGCTGTTTTTT
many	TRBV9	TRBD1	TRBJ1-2	CASSQRTGQGAGGYTF	TGTGCCAGCAGCCAACGGACTGGACAGGGGGCGGGTGGCTACACCTTC
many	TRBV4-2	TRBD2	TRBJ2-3	CASSQLAGGPSDTQYF	TGTGCCAGCAGCCAACTAGCGGGAGGGCCATCAGATACGCAGTATTTT
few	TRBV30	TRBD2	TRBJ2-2	CAWSVLAVGELFF	TGTGCCTGGAGTGTACTAGCGGTCGGGGAGCTGTTTTTT
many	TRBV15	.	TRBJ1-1	CATSRGGGRKTEAFF	TGTGCCACCAGCAGAGGGGGAGGGAGGAAGACTGAAGCTTTCTTT
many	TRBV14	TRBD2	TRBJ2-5	CASSLAGGLETQYF	TGTGCCAGCTCTCTGGCGGGAGGTCTTGAGACCCAGTACTTC
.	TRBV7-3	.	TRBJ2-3	CASSLTTSLTASTDTQYF	TGTGCCAGCAGCTTAACAACCTCCTTGACAGCTAGCACAGATACGCAGTATTTT
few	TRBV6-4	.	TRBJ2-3	CASSSGFNSGDTQYF	TGTGCCAGCAGCTCAGGGTTTAATTCAGGAGATACGCAGTATTTT
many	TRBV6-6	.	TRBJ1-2	CASSYLEPQNYGYTF	TGTGCCAGCAGTTACTTGGAGCCTCAGAACTATGGCTACACCTTC
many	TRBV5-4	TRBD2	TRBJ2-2	CASSPAGGPPGELFF	TGTGCCAGCAGCCCCGCGGGAGGGCCACCCGGGGAGCTGTTTTTT